This entry concerns a single TCR beta chain. This sample stems from a study of T cell changes during pregnancy in multiple sclerosis. Method: immunoSEQ multiplex PCR; TCRdb's copy keeps in-frame clones and lacks some. The table includes about 79,000 clones, 90% to 95% detected once. The sequencing used CD4+ T cells from peripheral blood mononuclear cells, collected in the second trimester of pregnancy. The sequence was collected from a female donor with multiple sclerosis, enrolled in a pregnancy study.

The DNA for the CDR3 is TGTGCCAGCATGGAAGGCAGACTATCTGGAAACACCATATATTTT. This translates into CASMEGRLSGNTIYF. V is TRBV7-9 and J is TRBJ1-3; no reliable D call. Germline assignment: CDR1 SEHNR and CDR2 FQNEAQ (reference sequence). CDR3 size: 15 residues. Trimming shortened V by 7 bases and J by 1 base, and 14 bases separated the two germline ends.